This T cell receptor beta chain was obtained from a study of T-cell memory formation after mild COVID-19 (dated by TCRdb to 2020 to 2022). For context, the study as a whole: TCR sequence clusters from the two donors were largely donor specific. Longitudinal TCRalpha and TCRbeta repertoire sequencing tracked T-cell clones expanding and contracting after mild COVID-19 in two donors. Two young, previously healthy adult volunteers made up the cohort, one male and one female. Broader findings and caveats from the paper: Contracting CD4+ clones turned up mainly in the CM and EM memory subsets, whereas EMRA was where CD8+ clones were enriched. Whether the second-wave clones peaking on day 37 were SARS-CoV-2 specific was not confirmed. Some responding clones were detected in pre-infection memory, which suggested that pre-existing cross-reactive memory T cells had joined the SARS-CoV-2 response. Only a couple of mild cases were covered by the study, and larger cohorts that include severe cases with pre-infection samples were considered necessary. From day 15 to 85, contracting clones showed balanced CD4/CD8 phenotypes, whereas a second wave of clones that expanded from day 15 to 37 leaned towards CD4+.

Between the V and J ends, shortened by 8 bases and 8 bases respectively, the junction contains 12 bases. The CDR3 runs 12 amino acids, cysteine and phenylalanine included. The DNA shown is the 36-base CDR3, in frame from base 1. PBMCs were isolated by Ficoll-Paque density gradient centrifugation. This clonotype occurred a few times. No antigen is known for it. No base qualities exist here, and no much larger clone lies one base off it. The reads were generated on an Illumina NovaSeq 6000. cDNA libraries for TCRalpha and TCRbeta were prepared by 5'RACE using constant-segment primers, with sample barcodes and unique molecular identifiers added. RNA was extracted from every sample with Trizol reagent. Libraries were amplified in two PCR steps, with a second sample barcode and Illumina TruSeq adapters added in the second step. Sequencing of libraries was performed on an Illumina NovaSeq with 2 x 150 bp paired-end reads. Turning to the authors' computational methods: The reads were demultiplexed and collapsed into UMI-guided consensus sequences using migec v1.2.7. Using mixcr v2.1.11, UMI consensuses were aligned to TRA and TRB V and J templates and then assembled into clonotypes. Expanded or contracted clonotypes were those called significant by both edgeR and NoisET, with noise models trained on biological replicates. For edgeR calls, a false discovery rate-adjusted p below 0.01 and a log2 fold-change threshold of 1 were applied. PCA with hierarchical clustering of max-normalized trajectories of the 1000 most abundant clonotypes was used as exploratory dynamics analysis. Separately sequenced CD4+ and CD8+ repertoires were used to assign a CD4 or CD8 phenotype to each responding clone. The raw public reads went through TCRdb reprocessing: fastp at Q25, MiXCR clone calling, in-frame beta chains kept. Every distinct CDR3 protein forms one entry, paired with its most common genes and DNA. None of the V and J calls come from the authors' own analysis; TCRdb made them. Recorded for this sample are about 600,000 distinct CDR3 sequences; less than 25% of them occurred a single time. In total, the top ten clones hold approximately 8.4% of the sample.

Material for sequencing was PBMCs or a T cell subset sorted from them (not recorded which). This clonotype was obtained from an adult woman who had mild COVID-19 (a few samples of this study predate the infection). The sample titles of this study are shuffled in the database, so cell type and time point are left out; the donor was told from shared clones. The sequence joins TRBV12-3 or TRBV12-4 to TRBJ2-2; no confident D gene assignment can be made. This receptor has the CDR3 CASSKSVGELFF. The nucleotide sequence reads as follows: TGTGCCAGCTCAAAAAGCGTGGGGGAGCTGTTTTTT.